This T cell receptor (beta chain) was retrieved from a study of blood T cell repertoires in COVID-19. In the study overall: Sample material is recorded as cDNA or gDNA derived from T cells, B-cell-depleted T cells, or PBMCs.

TCRdb keeps only in-frame clones here, not all; method: immunoSEQ multiplex PCR. The sample lists some 200,000 clones; 75% to 85% were seen once. The germline CDR1 and CDR2 sequences are LNHDA and SQIVND (reference sequence). Trimming took 3 bases from V and 7 from J, leaving 19 bases between them. This CDR3 contains 16 residues. The source is a man aged 40-55 years who had recovered from COVID-19. Sequenced material: PBMCs or T cells enriched from blood (not recorded which). The rearrangement uses TRBV19 and TRBJ1-5, with D possibly matching TRBD1 (6 bases). Written as DNA, the CDR3 is TGTGCCAGTAGTATTCACCCAGGGGATGTAGGACAGCCCCAGCATTTT. Its translation: CASSIHPGDVGQPQHF.